This T cell receptor (beta chain) was captured by sequencing in a study of cytomegalovirus exposure and HLA in healthy donors. Study results and limitations: TCR beta V- and J-gene trimming was later associated with a missense DCLRE1C variant. Roughly uniform depth of sequencing across donors was assumed in presence/absence analyses. In a later analysis, CMV-associated beta chains were mostly HLA-associated, it appeared. Upon later analysis, TCR association rates were observed to vary by HLA locus, being highest for DRB1 and lowest for HLA-C.

Both 60 Vbeta primers and 13 Jbeta primers went into the PCR. TCRdb keeps only in-frame clones here, not all; method: immunoSEQ multiplex PCR. Among some 70,000 clones, about 88% were seen once, and the ten largest hold 2.4%. About this clone: Its cognate antigen is unknown.

Trimming removed 2 bases from V and 3 bases from J; junction bases left unmatched: 4. The CDR3 has 15 residues. In germline, CDR1 is SGHTA, CDR2 FQGNSA. This TCR came from a woman aged 45-65 years in good health and CMV-seronegative. This chain links TRBV7-2 with TRBJ2-7; 10 nucleotides match TRBD1. Sequenced sample: PBMCs. CDR3 coding DNA: TGTGCCAGCAGCTTACACGGGACAGGGGTCTACGAGCAGTACTTC. This encodes CASSLHGTGVYEQYF.